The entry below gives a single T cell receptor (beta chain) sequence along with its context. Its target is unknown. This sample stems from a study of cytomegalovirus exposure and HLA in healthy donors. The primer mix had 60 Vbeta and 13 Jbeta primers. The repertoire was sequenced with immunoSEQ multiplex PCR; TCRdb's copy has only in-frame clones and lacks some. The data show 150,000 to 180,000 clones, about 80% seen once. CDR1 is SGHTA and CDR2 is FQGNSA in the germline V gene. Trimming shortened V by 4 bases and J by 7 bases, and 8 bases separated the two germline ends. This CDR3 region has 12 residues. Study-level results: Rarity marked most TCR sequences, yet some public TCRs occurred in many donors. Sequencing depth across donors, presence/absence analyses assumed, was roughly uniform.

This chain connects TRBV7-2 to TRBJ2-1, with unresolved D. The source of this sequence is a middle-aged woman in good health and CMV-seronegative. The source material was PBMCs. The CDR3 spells CASSSYFNEQFF. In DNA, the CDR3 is TGTGCCAGCAGCTCCTACTTTAATGAGCAGTTCTTC.